This T cell receptor (beta chain) was recorded in a study of metastatic and nonmetastatic thyroid tumors. Across the whole study: Comparison of repertoires was carried out across blood and tumor or nodule tissue from malignant and benign thyroid patients. Findings and caveats of the study: Versus benign nodules, malignant thyroid tumors reportedly had significantly higher TCR beta diversity, in blood and tumor.

This CDR3 comprises 12 residues. CDR1 SEHNR and CDR2 FQNEAQ come from the germline V gene (reference sequence). The V gene end was trimmed by 5 bases and the J gene end by 5 bases; junction bases not matched to a gene: 2. By share of the sample, this clone is medium-sized. Antigen unknown. Source study methods: Variation in CDR3 across clinicopathological groups served as the basis for constructing a distant-metastasis classifier in papillary thyroid cancer. TCRdb redid the clone calls on the PCR reads using MiXCR. These V and J calls derive from TCRdb rather than the authors' analysis. The table includes around 19,000 clones, approximately 15% detected once. Before thyroid surgery, none of the patients had received any treatment.

The chain couples TRBV7-9 to TRBJ2-7; TRBD1 aligns across 8 bases. The material sequenced was tumor tissue. This receptor was obtained from a female donor with papillary thyroid cancer or a benign thyroid nodule (not recorded which). Some clones in this sample may be carry-over from other donors' samples. As DNA, the CDR3 is TGTGCCAGCAGCCAGGGGGCTAACGAGCAGTACTTC. Protein: CASSQGANEQYF. Together with reference TRBV7-9 and TRBJ2-7, the CDR3 gives the full variable domain: DTGVSQNPRHKITKRGQNVTFRCDPISEHNRLYWYRQTLGQGPEFLTYFQNEAQLEKSRLLSDRFSAERPKGSFSTLEIQRTEQGDSAMYLCASSQGANEQYFGPGTRLTVT.